The entry below gives a single TCR beta chain sequence along with its context. Its antigen is still unknown. This record comes from a study of shared clonotypes between healthy human individuals. Study overall: Donors had three CD4 naive, three CD4 memory, two CD8 naive and one CD8 memory plate apiece. Findings and caveats of the study: The study found roughly 5% of naive CD4 clonotypes shared across several donors.

Germline-derived CDR1 and CDR2 are MGHRA and YSYEKL. Trimming shortened V by 0 bases and J by 7 bases, and 22 bases separated the two germline ends. CDR3 length equals 18 residues. There were only Caucasian adults among the donors, and all lived in Nashville, Tennessee. Assay execution took place at the deep level. Measured with immunoSEQ multiplex PCR; TCRdb has only the in-frame clones, and not every one. The sample includes roughly 520,000 clones, 90% to 96% of them seen just once. The sequencing sample was made of naive CD4+ T cells sorted from blood. Subset specified: CD45RA+ positively selected. This chain joins TRBV4-1 and TRBJ2-4; no clear D. The source is a woman younger than 45 in good health. Here the CDR3 DNA reads TGCGCCAGCAGCCAAGATCGTGAGGCCTCCTCTGTGGTTAACATTCAGTACTTC. Encoded protein: CASSQDREASSVVNIQYF.